A few counts support the clone carrying this TCR beta chain. Its antigen is still unknown. This entry comes from a study of CD8 T cells in ankylosing spondylitis. Study-level findings and limits: Disease-linked clones reportedly concentrated significantly in matched ankylosing spondylitis synovial fluid.

TCRdb reprocessed the 5' RACE reads with MiXCR, giving one entry per CDR3 protein. The table lists around 140,000 distinct CDR3 sequences, more than 9.5% of them singletons, with around 4.3% in the top ten. Germline V gene sequence: CDR1 KGHDR, CDR2 SFDVKD. Deletions cut 4 bases from V and 1 base from J, with 12 bases between. CDR3 length equals 16 residues. The sample taken for sequencing was blood, either unsorted or a sorted T cell fraction (not recorded which). The chain recombines TRBV24-1 with TRBJ2-2; D is unclear. The receptor comes from a female donor with ankylosing spondylitis or in good health (not recorded which). This chain's CDR3 is CATSDFGPGNTGELFF. The DNA for the CDR3 is TGTGCCACCAGTGACTTTGGACCTGGGAACACCGGGGAGCTGTTTTTT.